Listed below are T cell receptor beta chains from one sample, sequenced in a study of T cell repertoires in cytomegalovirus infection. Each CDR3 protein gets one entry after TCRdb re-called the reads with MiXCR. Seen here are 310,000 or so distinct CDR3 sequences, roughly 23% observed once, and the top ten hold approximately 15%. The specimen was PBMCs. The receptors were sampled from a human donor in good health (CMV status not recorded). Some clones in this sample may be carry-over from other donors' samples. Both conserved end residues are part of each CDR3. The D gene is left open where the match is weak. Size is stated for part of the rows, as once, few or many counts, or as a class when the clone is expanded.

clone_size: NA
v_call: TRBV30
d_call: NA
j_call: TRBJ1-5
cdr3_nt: TGTGCCTGGAGTCGGACAGCCATAGAGCAGCCCCAGCATTTT
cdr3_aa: CAWSRTAIEQPQHF

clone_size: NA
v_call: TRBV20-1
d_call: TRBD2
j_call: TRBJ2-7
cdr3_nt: TGCAGTGCTGCCCGACTAGCGGCCAACTACGAGCAGTACTTC
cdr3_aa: CSAARLAANYEQYF

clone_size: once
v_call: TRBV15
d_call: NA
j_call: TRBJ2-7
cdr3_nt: TGTGCCACCAGCAGAGATCGGTCGGTCTCCTACGAGCAGTACTTC
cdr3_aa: CATSRDRSVSYEQYF

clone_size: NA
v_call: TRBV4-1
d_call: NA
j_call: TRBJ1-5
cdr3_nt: TGCGCCAGCAGCCAAGAGGGGTCCTGGGGCAGGGGAAATCAGCCCCAGCATTTT
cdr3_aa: CASSQEGSWGRGNQPQHF

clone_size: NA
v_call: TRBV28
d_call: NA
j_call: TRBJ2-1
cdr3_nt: TGTGCCAGCACGGGTGGAACTCGGGGGTACAATGAGCAGTTCTTC
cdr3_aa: CASTGGTRGYNEQFF

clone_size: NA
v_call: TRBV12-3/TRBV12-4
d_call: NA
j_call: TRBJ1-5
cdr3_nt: TGTGCCAGCAGCAGGGACCATAGCAATCAGCCCCAGCATTTT
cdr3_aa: CASSRDHSNQPQHF

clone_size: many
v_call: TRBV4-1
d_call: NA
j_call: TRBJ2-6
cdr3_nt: TGCGCCAGCAGCCAAGGGTTCGGCTCTGGGGCCAACGTCCTGACTTTC
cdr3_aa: CASSQGFGSGANVLTF

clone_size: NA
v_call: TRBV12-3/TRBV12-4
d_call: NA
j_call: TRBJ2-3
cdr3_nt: TGTGCCAGCAGTTTATTGGGGAAGGATACGCAGTATTTT
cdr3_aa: CASSLLGKDTQYF

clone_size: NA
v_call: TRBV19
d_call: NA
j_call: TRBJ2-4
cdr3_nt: TGTGCCAGTAGTATAGCTGCAGGGCGGAACATTCAGTACTTC
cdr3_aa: CASSIAAGRNIQYF

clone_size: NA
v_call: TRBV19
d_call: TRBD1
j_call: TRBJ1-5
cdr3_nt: TGTGCCAGTAACAGGGGTGGTCAGCCCCAGCATTTT
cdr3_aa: CASNRGGQPQHF

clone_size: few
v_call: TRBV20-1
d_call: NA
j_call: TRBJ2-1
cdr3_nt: TGCAGTGCTAGATCCCCAGGGCGCAGTGAGCAGTTCTTC
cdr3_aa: CSARSPGRSEQFF

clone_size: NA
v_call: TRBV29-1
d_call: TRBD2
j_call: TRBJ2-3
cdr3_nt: TGCAGCGTTGAGCGGGGGAGCACAGATACGCAGTATTTT
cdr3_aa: CSVERGSTDTQYF

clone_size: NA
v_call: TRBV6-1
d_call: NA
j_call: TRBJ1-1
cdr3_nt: TGTGCCAGCGTGGGATTTTATAACACTGAAGCTTTCTTT
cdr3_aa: CASVGFYNTEAFF

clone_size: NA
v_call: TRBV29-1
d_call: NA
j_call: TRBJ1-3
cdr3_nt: TGCAGCATAACCGGAAACACCATATATTTT
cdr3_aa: CSITGNTIYF

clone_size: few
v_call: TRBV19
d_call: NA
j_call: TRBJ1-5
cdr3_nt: TGTGCCAGTACCCCGGGGGGTACCCGACAGCCCCAGCATTTT
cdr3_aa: CASTPGGTRQPQHF

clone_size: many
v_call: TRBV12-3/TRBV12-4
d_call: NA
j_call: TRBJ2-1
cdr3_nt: TGTGCCAGCAGCCCAGGTACAAATGAGCAGTTCTTC
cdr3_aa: CASSPGTNEQFF

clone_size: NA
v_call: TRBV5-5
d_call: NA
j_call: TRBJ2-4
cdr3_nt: TGTGCCAGCAGCTCTGATGCGGGGTCGAAAAACATTCAGTACTTC
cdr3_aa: CASSSDAGSKNIQYF

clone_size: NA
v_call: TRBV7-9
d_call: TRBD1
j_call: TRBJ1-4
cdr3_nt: TGTGCCAGCAGCGCGGGACAGGTTTCAACTAATGAAAAACTGTTTTTT
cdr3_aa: CASSAGQVSTNEKLFF

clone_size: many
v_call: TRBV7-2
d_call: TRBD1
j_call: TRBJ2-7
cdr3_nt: TGTGCCAGCAGCGTGGACAGGATTCGGGAGCAGTACTTC
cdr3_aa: CASSVDRIREQYF

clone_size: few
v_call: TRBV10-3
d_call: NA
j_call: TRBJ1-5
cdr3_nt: TGTGCCATCAGTGAGTCCGTAGGGACAATGGCCCAGCATTTT
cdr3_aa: CAISESVGTMAQHF

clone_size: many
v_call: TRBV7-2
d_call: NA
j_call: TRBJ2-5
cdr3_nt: TGTGCCAGCAGCTTACGGAGGGCGTCCTTCCAAGAGACCCAGTACTTC
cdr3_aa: CASSLRRASFQETQYF

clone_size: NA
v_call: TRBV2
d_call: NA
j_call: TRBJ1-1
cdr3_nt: TGTGCCAGCAACCACAGGGAGAACACTGAAGCTTTCTTT
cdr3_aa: CASNHRENTEAFF

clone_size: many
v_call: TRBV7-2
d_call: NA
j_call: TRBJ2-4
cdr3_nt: TGTGCCAGCAGTCGCTTAGGGGTCAAGTCCCCTCATAACATTCAGTACTTC
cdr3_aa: CASSRLGVKSPHNIQYF

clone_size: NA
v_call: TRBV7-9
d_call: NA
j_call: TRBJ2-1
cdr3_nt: TGTGCCAGCAGCTTACCCTCGCACGACAATGAGCAGTTCTTC
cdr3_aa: CASSLPSHDNEQFF

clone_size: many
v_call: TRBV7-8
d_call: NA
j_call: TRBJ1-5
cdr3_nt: TGTGCCAGCAGCATACAGGAGAATCAGCCCCAGCATTTT
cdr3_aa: CASSIQENQPQHF

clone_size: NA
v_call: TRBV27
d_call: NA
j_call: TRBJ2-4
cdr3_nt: TGTGCCAGCAGTGGGGTTTTGGCCAAAAACATTCAGTACTTC
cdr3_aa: CASSGVLAKNIQYF

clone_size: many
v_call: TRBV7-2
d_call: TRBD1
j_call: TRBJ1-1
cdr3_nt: TGTGCCAGCAGCCGACAGGGGGTAAAGACTGAAGCTTTCTTT
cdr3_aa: CASSRQGVKTEAFF

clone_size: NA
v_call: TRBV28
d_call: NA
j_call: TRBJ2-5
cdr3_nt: TGTGCCAGCACTCTTAGGGGTGGGCAAGAGACCCAGTACTTC
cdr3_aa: CASTLRGGQETQYF